A selection of T cell receptor beta chains follows, all from one sample in a study of tumor-infiltrating lymphocytes in oesophageal squamous cell carcinoma. TCRdb passed the PCR reads through MiXCR, listing each CDR3 protein once. Seen here are about 13,000 distinct CDR3 sequences, roughly half observed once, and the top ten hold around an eighth. Sequenced: blood. The receptors originated from a female donor with esophageal squamous cell carcinoma. The CDR3 runs from the conserved cysteine through the conserved F or W. Fields, in order: clone size, CDR3 length, J gene, V gene, D gene, CDR3 protein, CDR3 DNA. D genes are given only for firm matches. Only part of the rows carry a size: once, few, many, or a class if the clone is expanded.

.	16	TRBJ2-5	TRBV19	.	CASSPVGGRRSETQYF	TGTGCCAGTAGTCCAGTGGGGGGTCGGAGGAGTGAGACCCAGTACTTC
.	12	TRBJ2-5	TRBV7-9	.	CASSPSSETQYF	TGTGCCAGCAGCCCCAGTTCAGAGACCCAGTACTTC
.	14	TRBJ2-5	TRBV7-6	.	CASSLSLGQETQYF	TGTGCCAGCAGCTTAAGTTTGGGGCAAGAGACCCAGTACTTC
many	14	TRBJ2-1	TRBV6-4	.	CASSDSSRGNEQFF	TGTGCCAGCAGTGACTCGTCACGGGGCAATGAGCAGTTCTTC
many	13	TRBJ1-2	TRBV28	.	CASRPQGNYGYTF	TGTGCCAGCAGACCCCAGGGGAACTATGGCTACACCTTC
many	14	TRBJ2-3	TRBV5-5	.	CASSLSGFWDTQYF	TGTGCCAGCAGCTTGTCGGGTTTTTGGGATACGCAGTATTTT
.	16	TRBJ2-1	TRBV7-3	.	CASSLRASKGWDEQFF	TGTGCCAGCAGCTTAAGAGCTAGCAAGGGTTGGGATGAGCAGTTCTTC
.	16	TRBJ1-1	TRBV2	.	CASRKDSAQGNTEAFF	TGTGCCAGCAGGAAAGATTCGGCACAAGGGAACACTGAAGCTTTCTTT
many	16	TRBJ1-2	TRBV4-1	.	CASSLESNRANYGYTF	TGCGCCAGCAGCCTAGAATCTAACAGGGCTAACTATGGCTACACCTTC
.	14	TRBJ1-2	TRBV6-1	TRBD1	CASSAQGGKYGYTF	TGTGCCAGCAGTGCACAGGGGGGAAAGTATGGCTACACCTTC
.	15	TRBJ2-7	TRBV28	.	CASSTEGRWVREQYF	TGTGCCAGCAGTACCGAGGGGCGGTGGGTCCGCGAGCAGTACTTC
.	14	TRBJ1-2	TRBV7-4	.	CASSLFRSGNGYTF	TGTGCCAGCAGCTTGTTCAGGAGCGGTAATGGCTACACCTTC
many	16	TRBJ2-2	TRBV5-4	TRBD2	CASSLAGGTNTGELFF	TGTGCCAGCAGCTTAGCGGGAGGGACGAACACCGGGGAGCTGTTTTTT
.	12	TRBJ1-2	TRBV18	.	CASSLQGNGYTF	TGTGCCAGCTCATTACAGGGTAATGGCTACACCTTC
.	16	TRBJ2-3	TRBV28	TRBD2	CASSLGLLATTDTQYF	TGTGCCAGCAGTTTAGGCCTACTAGCGACCACAGATACGCAGTATTTT
medium-sized	16	TRBJ2-6	TRBV28	.	CASSLSEVSGANVLTF	TGTGCCAGCAGTTTATCTGAGGTGTCTGGGGCCAACGTCCTGACTTTC
.	14	TRBJ2-5	TRBV7-6	.	CASTEGRVGETQYF	TGTGCCAGCACTGAGGGCAGGGTAGGAGAGACCCAGTACTTC
.	15	TRBJ2-7	TRBV7-3	TRBD2	CASSLSGGGTYEQYF	TGTGCCAGCAGCTTATCCGGGGGGGGTACCTACGAGCAGTACTTC
.	13	TRBJ2-5	TRBV11-2	.	CASSLGGSETQYF	TGTGCCAGCAGCCTCGGAGGTTCAGAGACCCAGTACTTC
.	13	TRBJ2-1	TRBV6-6	.	CASTPSGRYEQFF	TGTGCCAGCACCCCTTCGGGCCGCTATGAGCAGTTCTTC
.	16	TRBJ2-1	TRBV7-9	.	CASSVTPSVLGNEQFF	TGTGCCAGCAGCGTCACCCCTAGCGTGTTAGGCAATGAGCAGTTCTTC
.	16	TRBJ2-1	TRBV11-2	TRBD2	CASSLGSRGRINEQFF	TGTGCCAGCAGCTTAGGGTCTCGCGGGAGGATCAATGAGCAGTTCTTC
.	13	TRBJ2-5	TRBV7-6	.	CASSFRRQETQYF	TGTGCCAGCAGCTTCAGGCGGCAAGAGACCCAGTACTTC
.	15	TRBJ2-1	TRBV7-2	.	CASSTYLESAYEQFF	TGTGCCAGCAGCACTTACTTAGAGTCCGCCTACGAGCAGTTCTTC
once	17	TRBJ2-5	TRBV7-3	TRBD1	CASSLALGQSRKETQYF	TGTGCCAGCAGCTTAGCTTTGGGACAGTCGCGAAAAGAGACCCAGTACTTC
.	17	TRBJ2-3	TRBV7-6	TRBD2	CASSLARTGGPQDTQYF	TGTGCCAGCAGCTTAGCGAGGACGGGAGGGCCTCAAGATACGCAGTATTTT
once	20	TRBJ2-7	TRBV7-4	.	CASSPAGTGRGARVSYEQYF	TGTGCCAGCAGCCCCGCGGGAACCGGCAGGGGGGCTAGGGTTTCCTACGAGCAGTACTTC
.	13	TRBJ2-1	TRBV24-1	.	CATSDDGRTEQFF	TGTGCCACCAGTGACGACGGACGTACGGAGCAGTTCTTC